Below, 25 T cell receptor beta chains from the same sample are listed, as sequenced in a study of T cell responses to AZD1222 COVID-19 vaccine. Sequencing was performed with immunoSEQ multiplex PCR; in TCRdb, only in-frame clones are kept and a portion is missing. This sample has over 70,000 clones, with about three quarters found just once. The sequencing used peripheral blood, collected 28 days after the second dose of the MenACWY control vaccine. The receptors were sampled from an adult who received the MenACWY meningococcal vaccine as a control.

The chain carries TRBV10-3 and TRBJ2-7; 7 bases line up with TRBD1. V lost 3 bases, J lost 2 bases, and 4 bases stayed unmatched. This CDR3 region has 14 residues. The germline CDR1 and CDR2 sequences are ENHRY and SYGVKD. The CDR3 region is CAISEDRVAYEQYF. CDR3 in DNA: TGTGCCATCAGTGAAGACAGGGTGGCCTACGAGCAGTACTTC.

V usage is TRBV5-1 and J usage is TRBJ1-1, with 8 bases aligning to TRBD1. V was pared by 4 bases and J by 1 base, with 6 bases of the junction left unmatched. The CDR3 extends over 15 amino acids. The germline CDR1 and CDR2 sequences are SGHRS and YFSETQ. The CDR3 region is CASSLSGTGNTEAFF. Written as DNA, the CDR3 is TGCGCCAGCAGCCTCTCCGGGACAGGGAACACTGAAGCTTTCTTT.

The chain uses TRBV10-2 and TRBJ1-6; D possibly corresponds to TRBD1 (5 bases). The CDR3 totals 12 residues. Germline CDR1 is WSHSY and CDR2 is SAAADI. V lost 6 bases and J 9 bases, leaving 9 bases between the germline ends. The DNA of the CDR3 is TGCGCCAGCAGGGCCGGGGGTTCACCCCTCCACTTT. Protein product: CASRAGGSPLHF.

The chain employs TRBV2 and TRBJ2-3, with D perhaps TRBD1 (5 bases). V gave up 1 base and J gave up 2 bases, with 22 bases separating them. There are 19 residues in the CDR3. Germline-derived CDR1 and CDR2 are SNHLY and FYNNEI. The CDR3 protein is CASSEETPFRTFSTDTQYF. CDR3 in DNA: TGTGCCAGCAGTGAAGAAACACCGTTCCGGACATTCTCCACAGATACGCAGTATTTT. Variable domain in full (rest from reference TRBV2 and TRBJ2-3): EPEVTQTPSHQVTQMGQEVILRCVPISNHLYFYWYRQILGQKVEFLVSFYNNEISEKSEIFDDQFSVERPDGSNFTLKIRSTKLEDSAMYFCASSEETPFRTFSTDTQYFGPGTRLTVL.

The rearrangement joins TRBV4-2 to TRBJ1-2, with TRBD1 as a possible D gene (5 bases). This CDR3 is built from 11 residues. CDR1 is LGHNA and CDR2 is YNFKEQ in the germline V gene. Trimming removed 1 base at V and 10 bases at J, with 7 bases between. The CDR3 reads CASSQGDFYTF. The CDR3 DNA reads as TGTGCCAGCAGCCAAGGGGACTTCTACACCTTC.

The chain employs TRBV18 and TRBJ2-5; 9 positions agree with TRBD1. The germline CDR1 and CDR2 sequences are KGHSH and LQKENI. This CDR3 is 14 amino acids long. The V gene end was trimmed by 4 bases and the J gene end by 5 bases; junction bases not matched to a gene: 5. The CDR3, as DNA: TGTGCCAGCTCACAACAGGGGGCGAGGGAGACCCAGTACTTC. Encoded protein: CASSQQGARETQYF.

The chain is built from TRBV3-1 (or the pseudogene TRBV3-2) and TRBJ2-7; 8 bases match TRBD2. V shed 4 bases and J 6 bases; nucleotides not matched to a gene: 5. Looked up from germline, CDR1 is LGHDT and CDR2 is YNNKEL (reference sequence). This CDR3 has 13 residues. The CDR3 is CASSPGLGFEQYF. For the CDR3, the DNA is TGTGCCAGCAGCCCGGGACTAGGCTTCGAGCAGTACTTC.

The V call is TRBV27, the J call TRBJ2-7; 7 bases agree with TRBD1. The CDR3 consists of 14 residues. Germline CDR1 reads MNHEY; CDR2 reads SMNVEV (reference sequence). V lost 0 bases and J lost 3; bases outside the gene matches: 2. The chain's CDR3 is CASSLSSGGYEQYF. Written as DNA, the CDR3 is TGTGCCAGCAGTTTATCGTCAGGGGGCTACGAGCAGTACTTC.

The chain combines TRBV28 with TRBJ1-5; TRBD1 aligns across 8 bases. After removal of 5 bases from V and 2 bases from J, the junction contained 5 bases not matched to a gene. The CDR3 has 15 amino acids. In germline, CDR1 is MDHEN, CDR2 SYDVKM. The CDR3 nucleotides are TGTGCCAGCAGTCCCCCGGGACAGGGCAATCAGCCCCAGCATTTT. It yields the protein CASSPPGQGNQPQHF.

There are a few counts of this clone. Distinct nucleotide sequences in the sample also encode this CDR3. The CDR3 loop is CASSRSNSPLHF. As DNA, the CDR3 is TGTGCCAGCAGTAGAAGTAATTCACCCCTCCACTTT. The V gene is TRBV3-1 (or the pseudogene TRBV3-2), the J gene TRBJ1-6; no definite D call. The germline V gene encodes CDR1 LGHDT and CDR2 YNNKEL (reference sequence). The V end lost 6 bases, the J end lost 6 bases, and 6 bases lay between the germline ends. The CDR3 sequence is 12 residues long.

The chain links TRBV19 to TRBJ2-7; no definite D call. CDR1 and CDR2 (germline): LNHDA, SQIVND (reference sequence). This CDR3 has 13 residues. Deletions cut 4 bases from V and 0 bases from J, with 7 bases between. Here the CDR3 DNA reads TGTGCCAGTAGTACTGTCGCCTCCTACGAGCAGTACTTC. Its protein product is CASSTVASYEQYF.

The chain couples TRBV7-9 to TRBJ1-3; no definite D call. Between the trimmed V and J ends, which lost 2 bases and 7 bases, there was a span of 6 bases. Germline V gene lookup returns CDR1 SEHNR and CDR2 FQNEAQ (reference sequence). The length of the CDR3 is 12 residues. The chain's CDR3 is CASSLSENTIYF. DNA for the CDR3: TGTGCCAGCAGCTTATCAGAGAACACCATATATTTT.

This clone has only a few counts. The chain joins TRBV5-5 to TRBJ2-1; D gene unclear. With 0 bases removed from V and 1 base from J, the gap between germline ends came to 2 bases. This CDR3 contains 13 residues. CDR1 SGHKS and CDR2 YYEKEE come from the germline V gene (reference sequence). The CDR3 sequence is CASSLGSYNEQFF. The CDR3 bases are TGTGCCAGCAGCTTGGGGTCCTACAATGAGCAGTTCTTC.

The V and J genes are TRBV27 and TRBJ2-2; D uncertain. CDR1 is MNHEY, CDR2 SMNVEV, per germline (reference sequence). Trimming took 9 bases from V and 4 from J, leaving 15 bases between them. CDR3 length: 14 residues. The CDR3 nucleotides read TGTGCCAGTCGGAACCTAGGTTCCACCGGGGAGCTGTTTTTT. It codes for CASRNLGSTGELFF.

This clone was seen a few times. This sample also contains other DNA sequences that code for the same CDR3. The chain couples TRBV7-9 to TRBJ2-3; D gene uncertain. Germline loops: CDR1 SEHNR, CDR2 FQNEAQ (reference sequence). Between the trimmed V and J ends, which lost 1 base and 1 base, there was a span of 0 bases. The CDR3 sequence is 12 residues long. This CDR3 is CASSLGTDTQYF. DNA of the CDR3: TGTGCCAGCAGCTTAGGCACAGATACGCAGTATTTT.

This chain links TRBV15 with TRBJ2-1; the match to TRBD2 covers 14 bases. Germline values: CDR1 LNHNV, CDR2 YYDKDF (reference sequence). With 1 base clipped from V and 4 bases from J, the junction kept 12 bases outside the gene matches. The CDR3 is 20 amino acids. The CDR3 region has the DNA TGTGCCACCAGCAGAGGAAGGCACTCCGGGACTAGCGGGAGATACAATGAGCAGTTCTTC. Translation gives CATSRGRHSGTSGRYNEQFF.

The V gene is TRBV28, the J gene TRBJ2-1; 8 nucleotides align to TRBD2. V gave up 7 bases and J gave up 0 bases; unmatched junction bases: 5. The CDR3 covers 15 residues. Germline V gene lookup returns CDR1 MDHEN and CDR2 SYDVKM. The CDR3 coding sequence is TGTGCCAGCACCCAAGCGGGAGTCTCCTACAATGAGCAGTTCTTC. This translates into CASTQAGVSYNEQFF.

This chain uses TRBV7-9 with TRBJ2-2; 11 positions agree with TRBD2. The length of the CDR3 is 15 residues. Trimming removed 5 bases from V and 8 bases from J; junction bases left unmatched: 7. Germline CDR1 and CDR2: SEHNR and FQNEAQ (reference sequence). The CDR3 nucleotides read TGTGCCAGCAGCATAAGACTAGCGGGAACGGGGGAGCTGTTTTTT. The encoded protein is CASSIRLAGTGELFF.

J is TRBJ1-2 and V is TRBV6-5, with 9 positions matching TRBD1. V dropped 6 bases and J dropped 8; count of bases not matched to a gene: 13. Germline assignment: CDR1 MNHEY and CDR2 SVGAGI. This CDR3 has 15 amino acids. The CDR3 loop reads CASRVIRDRVRGYTF. The CDR3 DNA sequence: TGTGCCAGCAGAGTAATCCGGGACAGGGTGCGGGGCTACACCTTC.

The gene calls are TRBV6-1 and TRBJ2-3; tentative D call: TRBD2 (6 bases). Trimming stripped 3 bases from V and 5 bases from J, with 9 bases between. Per the germline V gene, CDR1 is MNHNS and CDR2 is SASEGT. The length of the CDR3 is 13 residues. The CDR3 region has the DNA TGTGCCAGCAGTGATCTAGCGAGAGATACGCAGTATTTT. Translation: CASSDLARDTQYF.

This chain links TRBV11-1 with TRBJ1-2; TRBD1 agrees at 7 bases. Germline V gene sequence: CDR1 SGHAT, CDR2 FQDESV (reference sequence). J gave up 4 bases and V 3 bases, and 8 bases lay outside the gene matches. The CDR3 is made up of 15 amino acids. CDR3 amino acids: CASSFPDRDAYGYTF. In nucleotides, the CDR3 is TGTGCCAGCAGCTTCCCCGACAGGGACGCCTATGGCTACACCTTC.

The DNA for the CDR3 is TGTGCCAGCAGCGGACAGTCTCTCTCTGGAAACACCATATATTTT. Its translation is CASSGQSLSGNTIYF. The V call is TRBV7-9, the J call TRBJ1-3; possibly TRBD1 for D (6 bases). Germline V CDR1 and CDR2: SEHNR, FQNEAQ (reference sequence). V lost 5 bases, J lost 0 bases, and 11 bases lay in between. This CDR3 is 15 amino acids long.

The chain employs TRBV11-2 and TRBJ2-5; D may correspond to TRBD1 or TRBD2 (5 bases each). The CDR3 runs to 14 residues. V lost 6 bases, J lost 4 bases, and 15 bases lay in between. The germline CDR1 and CDR2 sequences are SGHAT and FQNNGV. The CDR3 here is CASRGPGKGETQYF. The DNA of the CDR3 is TGTGCCAGCAGGGGACCGGGGAAAGGAGAGACCCAGTACTTC.

This clone was seen just once. The gene calls are TRBV5-1 and TRBJ1-3, with D tentatively TRBD1 (6 bases). The V gene lost 1 base and the J gene lost 0 bases, with 14 bases spanning the gap. The CDR3 is made up of 17 amino acids. Germline assignment: CDR1 SGHRS and CDR2 YFSETQ. The CDR3 loop reads CASSLRGDKYSGNTIYF. CDR3 DNA sequence: TGCGCCAGCAGCTTGAGGGGGGATAAGTACTCTGGAAACACCATATATTTT. The variable domain in full, with the rest retrieved from reference TRBV5-1 and TRBJ1-3, is KAGVTQTPRYLIKTRGQQVTLSCSPISGHRSVSWYQQTPGQGLQFLFEYFSETQRNKGNFPGRFSGRQFSNSRSEMNVSTLELGDSALYLCASSLRGDKYSGNTIYFGEGSWLTVV.

The V gene is TRBV7-9, the J gene TRBJ2-5; TRBD1 aligns across 7 bases. There are 15 residues in the CDR3. CDR1 and CDR2 from the germline V gene are SEHNR and FQNEAQ (reference sequence). Germline trimming cut 3 bases from V and 1 base from J; bases unmatched to any gene: 5. The CDR3 bases are TGTGCCAGCAGCTTTTCCGGGACAGCCCAAGAGACCCAGTACTTC. The encoded protein is CASSFSGTAQETQYF.